The 3 T cell receptor beta chains reported below all come from one sample, sequenced in a study of glioma-infiltrating T cells. TCR alpha and beta CDR3 regions were amplified from RNA using iRepertoire nested multiplex PCR. TCRdb used MiXCR to reprocess the multiplex PCR reads, holding one entry per CDR3 protein. Of about 89,000 distinct CDR3 sequences listed, about a quarter are singletons. The source material was glioma tissue, nonneoplastic brain tissue, or PBMCs (not recorded which). The source of these receptors is a human donor with low-grade glioma or glioblastoma, undergoing nonglioma brain surgery, or in good health (not recorded which).

This clonotype was detected a few times. The chain joins TRBV5-5 to TRBJ2-1; 7 bases are shared with TRBD2. With V trimmed by 4 bases and J by 3 bases, 10 bases remained unmatched. Germline-derived CDR1 and CDR2 are SGHKS and YYEKEE (reference sequence). The CDR3 runs 16 residues. CDR3 residues: CASSQDPSGNYNEQFF. The CDR3 DNA is TGTGCCAGCAGCCAAGATCCCAGCGGGAACTACAATGAGCAGTTCTTC.

In this sample, this clonotype turned up many times. A read error may account for a junction end that differs from germline. The chain couples TRBV5-1 to TRBJ1-5; 9 bases match TRBD1. The CDR3 covers 16 residues. Germline values: CDR1 SGHRS, CDR2 YFSETQ. The CDR3 protein is CASSLVPGQGNQPQHF. The CDR3, as DNA: TGTGCCAGCAGCTTAGTCCCGGGACAGGGTAATCAGCCCCAGCATTTT.

Many counts were recorded for this clonotype. The V call is TRBV12-3 or TRBV12-4, the J call TRBJ2-3; maybe TRBD2 (5 bases). The CDR3 covers 16 residues. V dropped 7 bases and J dropped 3 bases, with 20 bases sitting between them. The CDR3 sequence: CASTRGRLPGTDTQYF. CDR3 nucleotides: TGTGCCAGCACCCGGGGAAGGCTCCCTGGGACAGATACGCAGTATTTT.